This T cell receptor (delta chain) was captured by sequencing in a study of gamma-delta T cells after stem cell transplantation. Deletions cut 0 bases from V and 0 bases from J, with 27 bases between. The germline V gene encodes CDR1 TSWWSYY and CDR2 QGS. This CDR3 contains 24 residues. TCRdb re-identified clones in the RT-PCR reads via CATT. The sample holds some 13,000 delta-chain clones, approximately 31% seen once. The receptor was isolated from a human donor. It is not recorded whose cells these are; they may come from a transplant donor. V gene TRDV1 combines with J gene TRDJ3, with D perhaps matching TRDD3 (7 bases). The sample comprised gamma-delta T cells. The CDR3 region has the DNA TGTGCTCTTGGGGAACTAGAGACCTTCCGATGGGGGACGCTTCGCTCCTGGGACACCCGACAGATGTTTTTC. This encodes CALGELETFRWGTLRSWDTRQMFF.